This T cell receptor (beta chain) was found in a study of cytomegalovirus exposure and HLA in healthy donors. The PCR used 60 Vbeta and 13 Jbeta primers. Method: immunoSEQ multiplex PCR; TCRdb's copy keeps in-frame clones and lacks some. The sample records around 110,000 clones, roughly four fifths being singletons. Germline V CDR1 and CDR2: ENHRY, SYGVKD. The CDR3 loop spans 12 amino acids. V gave up 5 bases and J gave up 4 bases; unmatched junction bases: 1. Sequenced input: PBMCs. This sequence joins TRBV10-3 and TRBJ1-2; 7 bases agree with TRBD1. This clonotype was sampled from a woman aged 18-29 years in good health and CMV-seronegative. This chain's CDR3 is CAISRDSYGYTF. CDR3 in DNA: TGTGCCATCAGTAGGGACAGCTATGGCTACACCTTC.